Below are 5 T cell receptor beta chains sequenced from a single sample in a study of blood T cell repertoires in COVID-19. Libraries were prepared by immunoSEQ multiplex PCR; TCRdb keeps only in-frame clonotypes and omits some of them. The sample holds 65,000 to 95,000 clones, roughly nine tenths seen once. What was sequenced was peripheral blood. Receptors were obtained from a man over 45 with COVID-19, enrolled during active disease.

The rearrangement uses TRBV24-1 and TRBJ2-1; 9 bases align to TRBD2. Losses at the gene ends were 1 base for V and 5 bases for J; bases not matched to a gene: 2. The CDR3 runs to 15 residues. Looked up from germline, CDR1 is KGHDR and CDR2 is SFDVKD. The CDR3: CATSDFAGGHNEQFF. In DNA, the CDR3 is TGTGCCACCAGTGATTTCGCGGGAGGGCACAATGAGCAGTTCTTC.

The chain couples TRBV7-2 to TRBJ1-1, with 12 bases aligning to TRBD1. Germline trimming cut 6 bases from V and 4 bases from J; bases unmatched to any gene: 12. CDR1 SGHTA and CDR2 FQGNSA come from the germline V gene. This CDR3 spans 17 amino acids. CDR3 sequence reads: CASSTGQGASGSTEAFF. CDR3 nucleotide sequence: TGTGCCAGCAGTACGGGACAGGGGGCTTCTGGAAGCACTGAAGCTTTCTTT.

V and J are TRBV6-5 and TRBJ2-1; D call uncertain. Germline lookup yields CDR1 MNHEY and CDR2 SVGAGI. V gave up 3 bases and J gave up 0 bases, with 6 bases separating them. The CDR3 extends over 14 amino acids. CDR3 loop: CASSYSSSYNEQFF. The DNA of the CDR3 is TGTGCCAGCAGTTATTCTAGCTCCTACAATGAGCAGTTCTTC.

The chain has TRBV14 and TRBJ2-3; a possible D gene is TRBD1 (6 bases). Trimming shortened V by 2 bases and J by 5 bases, and 11 bases separated the two germline ends. This CDR3 is 14 amino acids long. Per the germline V gene, CDR1 is SGHDN and CDR2 is FVKESK. CDR3 DNA: TGTGCCAGCAGCCAAACCCAGGGGATAGATACGCAGTATTTT. This translates into CASSQTQGIDTQYF.

CDR3 region: CASSPWTGLSYEQYF. The CDR3 region has the DNA TGCGCCAGCAGTCCTTGGACAGGACTATCCTACGAGCAGTACTTC. V and J are TRBV5-1 and TRBJ2-7; tentatively, D is TRBD1 (7 bases). Germline V gene lookup returns CDR1 SGHRS and CDR2 YFSETQ. The CDR3 runs 15 residues. The V end lost 5 bases, the J end lost 1 base, and 16 bases lay between the germline ends.